The present T cell receptor (beta chain) was sequenced within a study of precursors of human CD4 cytotoxic T cells (dated by TCRdb to the late 2010s). Notes on the research overall: In total, more than 11 donors contributed CD4+ memory subsets to the bulk TCR-seq analysis. Sequences for both the TCRalpha and TCRbeta chains came out of the TCR-seq analysis of around 13 donors (table S7).

By share, this clonotype ranks as medium-sized (0.01 to 0.1%). It has no known antigen specificity. Base qualities are not recorded, but no much larger clone differs from it by a single base. Overall results and qualifications from the work: Expanded effector clonotypes accounted for a larger share of IL-7Rhigh TEMRA clonotypes than of TEM or TCM clonotypes. Compared with TCM and TEM subsets, the IL-7Rhigh and IL-7R- TEMRA subsets had more restricted TCR repertoires, with lower diversity and more expanded clonotypes. The authors noted that a human observational design cannot definitively establish the direction of differentiation between precursor and effector cells. Only 13 of the 14 donors were included in some of the bulk TCR-seq comparisons, which suggests that not every subset was available for every donor.

To test a precursor-effector relationship among CD4 cytotoxic T cells, bulk UMI-based TCR sequencing was performed on four sorted CD4+ memory subsets (TCM, TEM, IL-7Rhigh TEMRA, IL-7R- TEMRA). Cells were obtained from peripheral blood mononuclear cells isolated from human blood. Sequencing instrument: Illumina MiSeq. From the authors' description of their analysis: The Shannon-Wiener index, calculated in VDJtools, was used to measure repertoire diversity. Expanded TCRbeta clonotypes were defined as those with a clonotype frequency of at least 3. The public reads were reprocessed in TCRdb via fastp at Q25 and MiXCR, keeping in-frame beta chains. Each entry merges the rows of one CDR3 protein and shows their most common DNA and genes. What appears here as the V and J calls and clone size reflects TCRdb's work, not the paper's. The table for this sample lists several hundred distinct CDR3 sequences; around 16% of them were counted only once. 11% of the sample comes from the top ten.

The material sequenced was memory CD4+ T cells from blood (PBMCs). The source is a human donor in good health.

The DNA sequence follows: TGTGCCAGCAGCTTAAGTCATAGCAATCAGCCCCAGCATTTT. Translated, this is CASSLSHSNQPQHF. The rearranged segments are TRBV7-8 and TRBJ1-5; no D gene can be assigned with confidence. The CDR3 measures 14 amino acids from cysteine to phenylalanine. The read is trimmed to its CDR3 DNA, 42 bases read in frame from base 1. Via the germline V gene, CDR1 is SGHVS and CDR2 FQNEAQ. The trim is 2 bases for V and 0 bases for J, with a gap of 5 bases between the germline ends.